The 2 T cell receptor beta chains listed next were all sequenced from one sample in a study of CD8 T cells in ankylosing spondylitis. TCRdb redid the calling of the 5' RACE reads with MiXCR, one entry per CDR3 protein. The sample lists roughly 150,000 distinct CDR3 sequences, 25% to 35% occurring once. The sample was synovial fluid, either unsorted or a sorted T cell fraction (not recorded which). The receptors stem from a male donor with ankylosing spondylitis.

The V gene is TRBV7-2, the J gene TRBJ2-7; tentative D call: TRBD1 (6 bases). The CDR3 totals 14 residues. Germline loops: CDR1 SGHTA, CDR2 FQGNSA. V lost 5 bases and J 4 bases, leaving 15 bases between the germline ends. The CDR3 region has the DNA TGTGCCAGCAGCAAAGCCCGGACAGCATACGAGCAGTACTTC. Translated, it gives CASSKARTAYEQYF.

The chain employs TRBV3-1 and TRBJ2-6, with D possibly TRBD1 on 5 matching bases. CDR1 is LGHDT and CDR2 is YNNKEL in the germline V gene (reference sequence). The CDR3 is 20 amino acids. V lost 1 base and J lost 3, with 22 bases in between. This chain's CDR3 is CASSQVAAGMVFGGANVLTF. CDR3 sequence (DNA): TGTGCCAGCAGCCAAGTGGCGGCAGGGATGGTTTTTGGTGGGGCCAACGTCCTGACTTTC.